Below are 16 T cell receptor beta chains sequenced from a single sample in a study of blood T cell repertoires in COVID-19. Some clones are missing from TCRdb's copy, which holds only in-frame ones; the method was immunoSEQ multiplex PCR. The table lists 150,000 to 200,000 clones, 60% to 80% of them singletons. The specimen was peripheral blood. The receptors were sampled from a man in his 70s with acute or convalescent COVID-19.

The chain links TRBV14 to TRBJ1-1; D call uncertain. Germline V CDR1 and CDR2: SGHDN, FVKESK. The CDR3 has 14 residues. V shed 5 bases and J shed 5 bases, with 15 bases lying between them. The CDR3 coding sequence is TGTGCCAGCAGCGAAGCGAACAGACCGACTGAAGCTTTCTTT. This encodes CASSEANRPTEAFF.

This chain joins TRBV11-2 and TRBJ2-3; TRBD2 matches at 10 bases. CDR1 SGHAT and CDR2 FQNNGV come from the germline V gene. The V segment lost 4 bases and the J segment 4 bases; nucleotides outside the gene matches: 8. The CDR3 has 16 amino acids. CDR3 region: CASSWTSGAGADTQYF. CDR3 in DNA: TGTGCCAGCAGCTGGACTAGCGGTGCCGGAGCAGATACGCAGTATTTT.

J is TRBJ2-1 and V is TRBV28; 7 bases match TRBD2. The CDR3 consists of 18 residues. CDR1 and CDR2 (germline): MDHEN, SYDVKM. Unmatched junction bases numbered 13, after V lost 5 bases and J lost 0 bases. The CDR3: CASSIDLVGGSSYNEQFF. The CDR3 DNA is TGTGCCAGCAGTATCGACCTGGTGGGCGGGAGCTCCTACAATGAGCAGTTCTTC.

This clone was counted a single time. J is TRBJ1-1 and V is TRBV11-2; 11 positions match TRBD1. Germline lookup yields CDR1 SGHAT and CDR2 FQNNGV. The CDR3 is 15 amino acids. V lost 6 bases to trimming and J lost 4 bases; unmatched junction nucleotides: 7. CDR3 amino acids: CASRDRGLGVTEAFF. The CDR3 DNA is TGTGCCAGCAGGGACAGGGGGCTAGGGGTCACTGAAGCTTTCTTT.

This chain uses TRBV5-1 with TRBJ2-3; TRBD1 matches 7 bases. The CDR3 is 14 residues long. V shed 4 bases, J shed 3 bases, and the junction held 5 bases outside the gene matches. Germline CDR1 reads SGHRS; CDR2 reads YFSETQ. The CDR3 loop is CASSLGQETDTQYF. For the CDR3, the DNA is TGCGCCAGCAGCCTTGGACAGGAAACAGATACGCAGTATTTT.

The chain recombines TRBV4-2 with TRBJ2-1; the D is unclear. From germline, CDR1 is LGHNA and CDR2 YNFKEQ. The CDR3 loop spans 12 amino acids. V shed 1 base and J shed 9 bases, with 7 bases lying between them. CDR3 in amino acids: CASSQVSSEQFF. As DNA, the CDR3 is TGTGCCAGCAGCCAAGTTTCGTCTGAGCAGTTCTTC.

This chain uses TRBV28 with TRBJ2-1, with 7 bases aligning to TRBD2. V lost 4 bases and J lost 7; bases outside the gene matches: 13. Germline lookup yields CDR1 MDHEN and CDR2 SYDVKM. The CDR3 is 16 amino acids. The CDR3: CASSSPGATGGNEQFF. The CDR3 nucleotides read TGTGCCAGCAGTTCCCCTGGGGCGACCGGGGGGAATGAGCAGTTCTTC.

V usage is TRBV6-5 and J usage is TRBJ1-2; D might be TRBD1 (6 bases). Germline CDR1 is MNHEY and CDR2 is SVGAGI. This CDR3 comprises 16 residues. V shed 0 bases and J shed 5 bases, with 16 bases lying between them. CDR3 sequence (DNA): TGTGCCAGCAGTTACTCGGCGAGGGGGGGAGATTATGGCTACACCTTC. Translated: CASSYSARGGDYGYTF.

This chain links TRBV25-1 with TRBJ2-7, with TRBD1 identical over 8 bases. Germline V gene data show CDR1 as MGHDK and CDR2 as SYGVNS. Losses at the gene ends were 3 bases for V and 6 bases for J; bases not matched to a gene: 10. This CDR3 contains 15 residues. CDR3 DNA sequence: TGTGCCAGCAGTGACCCCCGGACAGGGCCTGGCGAGCAGTACTTC. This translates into CASSDPRTGPGEQYF.

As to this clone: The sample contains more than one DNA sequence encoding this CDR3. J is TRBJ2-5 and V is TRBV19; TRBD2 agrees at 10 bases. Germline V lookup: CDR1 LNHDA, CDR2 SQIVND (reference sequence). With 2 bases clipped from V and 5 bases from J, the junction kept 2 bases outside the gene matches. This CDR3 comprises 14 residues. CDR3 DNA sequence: TGTGCCAGTAGTATACTAGCGGGAGATGAGACCCAGTACTTC. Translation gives CASSILAGDETQYF.

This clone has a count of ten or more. The CDR3 spells CASTVDRAGGYTF. The CDR3 DNA is TGTGCCAGCACCGTAGACAGGGCGGGAGGCTACACCTTC. The rearrangement joins TRBV28 to TRBJ1-2; 7 bases agree with TRBD1. Trimming removed 7 bases from V and 8 bases from J; junction bases left unmatched: 10. CDR3 length: 13 residues. CDR1 and CDR2 from the germline V gene are MDHEN and SYDVKM.

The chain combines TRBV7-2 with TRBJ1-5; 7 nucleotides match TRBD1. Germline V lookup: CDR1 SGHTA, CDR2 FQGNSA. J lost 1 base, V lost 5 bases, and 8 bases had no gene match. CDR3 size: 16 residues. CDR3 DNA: TGTGCCAGCAGCCCAGGGGGAAGTCGAAGCAATCAGCCCCAGCATTTT. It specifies CASSPGGSRSNQPQHF.

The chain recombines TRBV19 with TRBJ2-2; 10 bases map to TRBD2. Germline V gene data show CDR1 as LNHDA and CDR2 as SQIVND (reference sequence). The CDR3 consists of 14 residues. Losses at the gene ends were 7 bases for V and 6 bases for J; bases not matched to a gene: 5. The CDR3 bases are TGTGCCAGTAACCTAGCGGGGGTATCCGGGGAGCTGTTTTTT. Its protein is CASNLAGVSGELFF.

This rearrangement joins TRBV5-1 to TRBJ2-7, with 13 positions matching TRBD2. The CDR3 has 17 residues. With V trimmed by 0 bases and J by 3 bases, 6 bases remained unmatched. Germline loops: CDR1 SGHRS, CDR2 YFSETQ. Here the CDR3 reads CASSLAGTSGAYYEQYF. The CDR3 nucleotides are TGCGCCAGCAGCTTGGCCGGGACTAGCGGGGCATACTACGAGCAGTACTTC.

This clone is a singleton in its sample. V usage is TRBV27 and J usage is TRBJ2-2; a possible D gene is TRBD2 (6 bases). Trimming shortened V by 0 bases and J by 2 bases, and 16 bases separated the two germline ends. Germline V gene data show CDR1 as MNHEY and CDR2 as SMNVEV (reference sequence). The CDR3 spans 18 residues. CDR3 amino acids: CASSLSSAGLQNTGELFF. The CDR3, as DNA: TGTGCCAGCAGTTTATCGTCAGCGGGCCTTCAAAACACCGGGGAGCTGTTTTTT.

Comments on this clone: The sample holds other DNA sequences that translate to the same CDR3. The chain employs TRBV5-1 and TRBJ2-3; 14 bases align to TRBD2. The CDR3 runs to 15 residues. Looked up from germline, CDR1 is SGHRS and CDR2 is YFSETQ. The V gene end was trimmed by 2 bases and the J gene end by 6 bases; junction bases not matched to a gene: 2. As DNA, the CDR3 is TGCGCCAGCAGCTTAGGGACTAGCGGGAGTGATACGCAGTATTTT. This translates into CASSLGTSGSDTQYF.